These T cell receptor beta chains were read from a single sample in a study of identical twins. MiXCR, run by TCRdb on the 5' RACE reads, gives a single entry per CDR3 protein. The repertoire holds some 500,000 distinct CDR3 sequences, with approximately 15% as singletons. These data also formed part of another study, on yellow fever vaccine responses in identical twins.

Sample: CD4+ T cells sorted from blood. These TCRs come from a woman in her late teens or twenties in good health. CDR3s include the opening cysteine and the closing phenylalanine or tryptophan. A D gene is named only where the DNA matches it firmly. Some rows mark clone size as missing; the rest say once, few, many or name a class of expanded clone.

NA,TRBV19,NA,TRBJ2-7,TGTGCCAGTAGCCAGGGTGAGAGCTACGAGCAGTACTTC,CASSQGESYEQYF
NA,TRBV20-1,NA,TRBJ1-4,TGCAGTGCTAGGGAACAGGGAAAACTGTTTTTT,CSAREQGKLFF
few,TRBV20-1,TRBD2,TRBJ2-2,TGCAGTGCTAGGGGAGGGCCGAACACCGGGGAGCTGTTTTTT,CSARGGPNTGELFF
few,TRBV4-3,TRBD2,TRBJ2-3,TGCGCCAGCAGCCAAGGTTTTTTTAGCGGGAGGGCCGATGAGGATACGCAGTATTTT,CASSQGFFSGRADEDTQYF
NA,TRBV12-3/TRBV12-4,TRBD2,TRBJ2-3,TGTGCCTTCACCTTACTCCTAGCGGGGGGGCGTGGCACAGATACGCAGTATTTT,CAFTLLLAGGRGTDTQYF
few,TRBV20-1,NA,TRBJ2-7,TGCAGTGCTAGAGATTCGATTTCTTACTCCTACGAGCAGTACTTC,CSARDSISYSYEQYF
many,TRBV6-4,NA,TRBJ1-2,TGTGCCAGCAGTGGGGGATATGGCTACACCTTC,CASSGGYGYTF
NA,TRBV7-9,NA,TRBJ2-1,TGTGCCAGCAGCTCCCGGGACGGCAATGAGCAGTTCTTC,CASSSRDGNEQFF
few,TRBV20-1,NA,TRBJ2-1,TGCAGTGCTACTTTATCGGCCTCCTACAATGAGCAGTTCTTC,CSATLSASYNEQFF
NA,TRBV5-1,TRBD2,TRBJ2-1,TGCGCCAGCAGCTTGGTTAGCGGGAGGGCCGCTGAGCAGTTCTTC,CASSLVSGRAAEQFF
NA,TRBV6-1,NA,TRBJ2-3,TGTGCCAGCAAGGTTGGGGTCACAGATACGCAGTATTTT,CASKVGVTDTQYF
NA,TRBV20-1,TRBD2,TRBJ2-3,TGCAGTGCTAGAGATGGGGCTAGCGGGAGTAATACGCAGTATTTT,CSARDGASGSNTQYF
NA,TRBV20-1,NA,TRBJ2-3,TGCAGTGCGACAGGTCCGGGTGATACGCAGTATTTT,CSATGPGDTQYF
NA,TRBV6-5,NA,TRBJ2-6,TGTGCCAGCAGTTACGAGCACTCTGGGGCCAACGTCCTGACTTTC,CASSYEHSGANVLTF
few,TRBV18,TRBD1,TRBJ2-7,TGTGCCAGCTCACCAGCGACAGGGAACGGGGTTTACGAGCAGTACTTC,CASSPATGNGVYEQYF
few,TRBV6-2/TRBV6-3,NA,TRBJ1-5,TGTGCCAGCAGTTACCTAGTGGGGAGTAGGAGCAATCAGCCCCAGCATTTT,CASSYLVGSRSNQPQHF